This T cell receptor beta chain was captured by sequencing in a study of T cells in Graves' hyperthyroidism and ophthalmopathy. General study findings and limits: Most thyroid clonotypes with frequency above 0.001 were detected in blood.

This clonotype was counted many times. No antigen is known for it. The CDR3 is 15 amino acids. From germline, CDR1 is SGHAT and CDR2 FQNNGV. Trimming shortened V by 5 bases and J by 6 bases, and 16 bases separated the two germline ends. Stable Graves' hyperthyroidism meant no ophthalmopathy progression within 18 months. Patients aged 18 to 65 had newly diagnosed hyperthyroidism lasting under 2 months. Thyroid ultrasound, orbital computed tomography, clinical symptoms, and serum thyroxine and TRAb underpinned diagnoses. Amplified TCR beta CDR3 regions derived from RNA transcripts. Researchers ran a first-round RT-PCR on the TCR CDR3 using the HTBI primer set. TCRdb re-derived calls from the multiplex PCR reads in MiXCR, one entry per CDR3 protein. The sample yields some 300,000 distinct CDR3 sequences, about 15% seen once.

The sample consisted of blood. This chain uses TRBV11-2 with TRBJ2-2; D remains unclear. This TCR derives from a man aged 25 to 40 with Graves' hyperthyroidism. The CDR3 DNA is TGTGCCAGCAGCCAGGCCCCCGTAAACCCCGGGGAGCTGTTTTTT. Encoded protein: CASSQAPVNPGELFF. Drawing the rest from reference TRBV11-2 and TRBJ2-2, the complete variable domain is EAGVAQSPRYKIIEKRQSVAFWCNPISGHATLYWYQQILGQGPKLLIQFQNNGVVDDSQLPKDRFSAERLKGVDSTLKIQPAKLEDSAVYLCASSQAPVNPGELFFGEGSRLTVL.